This TCR beta chain was recovered during a study of cytomegalovirus exposure and HLA in healthy donors. CDR3 size: 19 residues. The trim removed 0 bases at V and 0 bases at J, leaving 15 bases unmatched. CDR1 and CDR2 from the germline V gene are SGHRS and YFSETQ. As for this clone: As yet, its antigen is unknown.

General study points: Association with HLA alleles at 0.05 false discovery rate was found for 16,951 TCR beta sequences in a later analysis.

The PCR ran on 60 Vbeta and 13 Jbeta primers. Libraries were prepared by immunoSEQ multiplex PCR; TCRdb keeps only in-frame clonotypes and omits some of them. The sample consists of 110,000 to 150,000 clones, roughly 76% of them appearing once. V usage is TRBV5-1 and J usage is TRBJ2-7; 7 positions agree with TRBD1. Sequenced material: PBMCs. The receptor was derived from a human donor in good health. Here the CDR3 DNA reads TGCGCCAGCAGCTTGGACGGGACAGCTAAATATCAATTCTCCTACGAGCAGTACTTC. This gives the protein CASSLDGTAKYQFSYEQYF.